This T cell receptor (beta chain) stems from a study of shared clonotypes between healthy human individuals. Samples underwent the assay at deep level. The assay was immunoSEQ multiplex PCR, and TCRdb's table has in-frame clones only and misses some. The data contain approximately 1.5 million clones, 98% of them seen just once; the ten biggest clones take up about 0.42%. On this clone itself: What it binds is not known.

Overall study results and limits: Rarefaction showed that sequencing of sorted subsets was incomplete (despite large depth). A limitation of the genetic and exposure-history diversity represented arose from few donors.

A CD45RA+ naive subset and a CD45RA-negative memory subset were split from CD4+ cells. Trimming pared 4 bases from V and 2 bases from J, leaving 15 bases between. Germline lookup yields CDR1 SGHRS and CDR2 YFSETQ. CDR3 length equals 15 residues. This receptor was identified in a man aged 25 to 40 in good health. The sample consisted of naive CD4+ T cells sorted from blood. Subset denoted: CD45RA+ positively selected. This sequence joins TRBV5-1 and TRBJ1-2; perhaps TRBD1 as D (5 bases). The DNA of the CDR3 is TGCGCCAGCAGCACCACGGGGACGGCGAACTATGGCTACACCTTC. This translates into CASSTTGTANYGYTF.